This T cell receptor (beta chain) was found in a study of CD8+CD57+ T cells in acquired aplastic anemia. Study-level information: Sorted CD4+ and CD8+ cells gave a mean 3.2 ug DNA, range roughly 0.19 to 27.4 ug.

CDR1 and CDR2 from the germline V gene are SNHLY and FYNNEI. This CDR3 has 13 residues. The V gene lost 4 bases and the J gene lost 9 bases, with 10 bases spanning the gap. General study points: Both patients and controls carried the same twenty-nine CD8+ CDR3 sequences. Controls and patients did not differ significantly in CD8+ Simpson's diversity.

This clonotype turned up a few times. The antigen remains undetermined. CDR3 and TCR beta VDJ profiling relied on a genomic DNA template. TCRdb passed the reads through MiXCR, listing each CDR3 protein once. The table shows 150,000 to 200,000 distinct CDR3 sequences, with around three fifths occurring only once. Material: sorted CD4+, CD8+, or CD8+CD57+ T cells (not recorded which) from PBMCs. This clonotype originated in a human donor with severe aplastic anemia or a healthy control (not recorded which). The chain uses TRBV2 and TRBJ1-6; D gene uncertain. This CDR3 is CASSGGQRSPLHF. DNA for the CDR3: TGTGCCAGCAGTGGCGGCCAACGTTCACCCCTCCACTTT.